A selection of T cell receptor beta chains follows, all from one sample in a study of OX40 agonist ivuxolimab in advanced cancers. Sequenced by immunoSEQ multiplex PCR; TCRdb stores in-frame clones only, minus some. The sample yields some 95,000 clones, approximately 86% seen once. Sample: CD4+ or CD8+ T cells sorted from blood, taken in a trial of the OX40 agonist ivuxolimab. The receptors originated from an adult with an advanced solid tumor such as melanoma, head and neck, liver or kidney cancer. Both conserved end residues are part of each CDR3. The order of the fields is D gene, V gene, J gene, CDR3 length, clone size, CDR3 DNA, CDR3 protein. The D gene is left open where the match is weak. Clone size is given for some rows only: seen once, a few or many times, or a class if the clone is expanded.

d_gene: TRBD1; v_gene: TRBV7-9; j_gene: TRBJ2-1; len: 15; abundance: NA; CDR3nt: TGTGCCAGCAGCTACGACAGGGGGCAGTCGGGTGAGCAGTTCTTC; CDR3aa: CASSYDRGQSGEQFF
d_gene: TRBD2; v_gene: TRBV9; j_gene: TRBJ2-5; len: 17; abundance: NA; CDR3nt: TGTGCCAGCAGCGTAGAGGCCAGGGATAGCGGGAGAGAGACCCAGTACTTC; CDR3aa: CASSVEARDSGRETQYF
d_gene: TRBD1; v_gene: TRBV27; j_gene: TRBJ2-7; len: 14; abundance: NA; CDR3nt: TGTGCCAGCAGATTACAGGGGGCTTCCAACGAGCAGTACTTC; CDR3aa: CASRLQGASNEQYF
d_gene: NA; v_gene: TRBV2; j_gene: TRBJ1-5; len: 15; abundance: once; CDR3nt: TGTGCCAGCAGTGAAAACCTCGGGAGCAATCAGCCCCAGCATTTT; CDR3aa: CASSENLGSNQPQHF
d_gene: TRBD2; v_gene: TRBV9; j_gene: TRBJ2-1; len: 14; abundance: NA; CDR3nt: TGTGCCAGCAGCGTTCAAGCGGGAGTGAATGAGCAGTTCTTC; CDR3aa: CASSVQAGVNEQFF
d_gene: NA; v_gene: TRBV30; j_gene: TRBJ1-1; len: 13; abundance: NA; CDR3nt: TGTGCCTGGAGTGCCGACAGTAACACTGAAGCTTTCTTT; CDR3aa: CAWSADSNTEAFF
d_gene: NA; v_gene: TRBV28; j_gene: TRBJ2-1; len: 15; abundance: NA; CDR3nt: TGTGCCAGCAGTCTCCAGGGGTCAGTCGACAATGAGCAGTTCTTC; CDR3aa: CASSLQGSVDNEQFF
d_gene: NA; v_gene: TRBV2; j_gene: TRBJ1-1; len: 11; abundance: NA; CDR3nt: TGTGCCAGCACCGGGAGGACTGAAGCTTTCTTT; CDR3aa: CASTGRTEAFF
d_gene: NA; v_gene: TRBV7-2; j_gene: TRBJ2-3; len: 12; abundance: NA; CDR3nt: TGTGCCAGCAGCTTAGACAGCAATACGCAGTATTTT; CDR3aa: CASSLDSNTQYF
d_gene: NA; v_gene: TRBV5-1; j_gene: TRBJ1-2; len: 16; abundance: NA; CDR3nt: TGCGCCAGCAGCTTGCCCGGGACACCTCAATCCTATGGCTACACCTTC; CDR3aa: CASSLPGTPQSYGYTF
d_gene: NA; v_gene: TRBV18; j_gene: TRBJ1-2; len: 16; abundance: NA; CDR3nt: TGTGCCAGCTCACCACCGGCCAGGCAAGCTAACTATGGCTACACCTTC; CDR3aa: CASSPPARQANYGYTF
d_gene: NA; v_gene: TRBV14; j_gene: TRBJ2-5; len: 13; abundance: NA; CDR3nt: TGTGCCAGCAGGCGGACGGTGCAAGAGACCCAGTACTTC; CDR3aa: CASRRTVQETQYF
d_gene: TRBD1; v_gene: TRBV19; j_gene: TRBJ1-6; len: 14; abundance: few; CDR3nt: TGTGCCAGTGGTAGAGGACAGGCGGGGTCACCCCTCCACTTT; CDR3aa: CASGRGQAGSPLHF
d_gene: NA; v_gene: TRBV25-1; j_gene: TRBJ1-2; len: 15; abundance: NA; CDR3nt: TGTGCCAGCAGACCCCTCTCGGGGGAATACTATGGCTACACCTTC; CDR3aa: CASRPLSGEYYGYTF
d_gene: NA; v_gene: TRBV30; j_gene: TRBJ1-2; len: 13; abundance: NA; CDR3nt: TGTGCCTGGAGTATAGAGAGGGTTGGCGGCTACACCTTC; CDR3aa: CAWSIERVGGYTF
d_gene: NA; v_gene: TRBV4-3; j_gene: TRBJ1-3; len: 16; abundance: NA; CDR3nt: TGCGCCAGCAGCCAAAACCCAGGGGACTCTGGAAACACCATATATTTT; CDR3aa: CASSQNPGDSGNTIYF
d_gene: NA; v_gene: TRBV5-6; j_gene: TRBJ2-1; len: 12; abundance: NA; CDR3nt: TGTGCCAGCAGCCTGGCGGGGAGATTTCGGCTCTTC; CDR3aa: CASSLAGRFRLF
d_gene: NA; v_gene: TRBV29-1; j_gene: TRBJ2-3; len: 12; abundance: NA; CDR3nt: TGCAGCGTTGGATGGGGGCCAGATACGCAGTATTTT; CDR3aa: CSVGWGPDTQYF
d_gene: TRBD2; v_gene: TRBV7-6; j_gene: TRBJ2-2; len: 19; abundance: once; CDR3nt: TGTGCCAGCAGCTTAGTTTCTTGGACTAGCGGGGGTAACACCGGGGAGCTGTTTTTT; CDR3aa: CASSLVSWTSGGNTGELFF
d_gene: NA; v_gene: TRBV30; j_gene: TRBJ2-3; len: 12; abundance: NA; CDR3nt: TGTGCCTGGAGTCTGTACACAGATACGCAGTATTTT; CDR3aa: CAWSLYTDTQYF
d_gene: TRBD1; v_gene: TRBV7-6; j_gene: TRBJ2-2; len: 15; abundance: NA; CDR3nt: TGTGCCAGCAGCTCCAGGGGGCAAGGCACCGGGGAGCTGTTTTTT; CDR3aa: CASSSRGQGTGELFF
d_gene: TRBD1; v_gene: TRBV10-3; j_gene: TRBJ2-2; len: 14; abundance: NA; CDR3nt: TGTGCCATCAGTGAAACAGGGGGCACCGGGGAGCTGTTTTTT; CDR3aa: CAISETGGTGELFF
d_gene: NA; v_gene: TRBV5-1; j_gene: TRBJ2-5; len: 13; abundance: once; CDR3nt: TGCGCCAGCAGCTTCGACAGCCAAGAGACCCAGTACTTC; CDR3aa: CASSFDSQETQYF
d_gene: NA; v_gene: TRBV2; j_gene: TRBJ1-5; len: 15; abundance: NA; CDR3nt: TGTGCCAGCAGCGCGACAGGATATAGCAATCAGCCCCAGCATTTT; CDR3aa: CASSATGYSNQPQHF
d_gene: NA; v_gene: TRBV2; j_gene: TRBJ2-6; len: 14; abundance: NA; CDR3nt: TGTGCCAGCAGAGTGGCAGCTGGGGCCAACGTCCTGACTTTC; CDR3aa: CASRVAAGANVLTF
d_gene: TRBD1; v_gene: TRBV5-6; j_gene: TRBJ1-1; len: 15; abundance: NA; CDR3nt: TGTGCCAGCAGCTTGGGGACAGGGTGGGACACTGAAGCTTTCTTT; CDR3aa: CASSLGTGWDTEAFF
d_gene: NA; v_gene: TRBV6-6; j_gene: TRBJ1-2; len: 16; abundance: NA; CDR3nt: TGTGCCAGCAGTCCCACCCAGATTGGAGCTAACTATGGCTACACCTTC; CDR3aa: CASSPTQIGANYGYTF
d_gene: NA; v_gene: TRBV30; j_gene: TRBJ2-2; len: 14; abundance: NA; CDR3nt: TGTGCCTGGAGATGGAGGGGGCGGGCCGGGGAGCTGTTTTTT; CDR3aa: CAWRWRGRAGELFF
d_gene: TRBD1; v_gene: TRBV4-1; j_gene: TRBJ2-7; len: 14; abundance: NA; CDR3nt: TGCGCCAGCAGCCCCGGACAGGGAACCTACGAGCAGTACTTC; CDR3aa: CASSPGQGTYEQYF
d_gene: NA; v_gene: TRBV30; j_gene: TRBJ1-1; len: 14; abundance: NA; CDR3nt: TGTGCCTGGGCATTGGCAGGGGCCAACACTGAAGCTTTCTTT; CDR3aa: CAWALAGANTEAFF
d_gene: TRBD2; v_gene: TRBV4-3; j_gene: TRBJ2-1; len: 16; abundance: NA; CDR3nt: TGCGCCAGCAGCCAAGTGAGTAGCGGGAGGTACAATGAGCAGTTCTTC; CDR3aa: CASSQVSSGRYNEQFF
d_gene: NA; v_gene: TRBV29-1; j_gene: TRBJ2-2; len: 12; abundance: NA; CDR3nt: TGCAGCGTTGAATCGAACACCGGGGAGCTGTTTTTT; CDR3aa: CSVESNTGELFF
d_gene: TRBD2; v_gene: TRBV5-4; j_gene: TRBJ2-1; len: 16; abundance: NA; CDR3nt: TGTGCCAGCAGCTCTGCGACTAGCGGGAAAAGGAATGAGCAGTTCTTC; CDR3aa: CASSSATSGKRNEQFF
d_gene: TRBD1; v_gene: TRBV28; j_gene: TRBJ1-2; len: 14; abundance: NA; CDR3nt: TGTGCCAGCAGTTCAGGGGGTCTGGGCTATGGCTACACCTTC; CDR3aa: CASSSGGLGYGYTF
d_gene: TRBD1; v_gene: TRBV5-1; j_gene: TRBJ2-1; len: 17; abundance: NA; CDR3nt: TGCGCCAGCAGCTTGAACCCCCCGGACAGGGGTTCGAATGAGCAGTTCTTC; CDR3aa: CASSLNPPDRGSNEQFF
d_gene: TRBD1; v_gene: TRBV4-1; j_gene: TRBJ2-6; len: 18; abundance: few; CDR3nt: TGCGCCAGCAGCCAGGGGACAGGGCCCTCTGGCGGGGCCAACGTCCTGACTTTC; CDR3aa: CASSQGTGPSGGANVLTF
d_gene: NA; v_gene: TRBV4-1; j_gene: TRBJ2-5; len: 15; abundance: NA; CDR3nt: TGCGCCAGCAGCCAAGATATCAGGCTAGGAGAGACCCAGTACTTC; CDR3aa: CASSQDIRLGETQYF
d_gene: NA; v_gene: TRBV4-1; j_gene: TRBJ1-6; len: 13; abundance: NA; CDR3nt: TGCGCCAGCAGCCAAGATACCGGGTCACCCCTCCACTTT; CDR3aa: CASSQDTGSPLHF
d_gene: NA; v_gene: TRBV19; j_gene: TRBJ1-2; len: 14; abundance: NA; CDR3nt: TGTGCCAGTAGTATAAGCCCCTTCCTCTATGGCTACACCTTC; CDR3aa: CASSISPFLYGYTF
d_gene: TRBD2; v_gene: TRBV9; j_gene: TRBJ2-3; len: 16; abundance: NA; CDR3nt: TGTGCCAGCAGCGTCATAGCGGGATCCAGCACAGATACGCAGTATTTT; CDR3aa: CASSVIAGSSTDTQYF
d_gene: NA; v_gene: TRBV6-5; j_gene: TRBJ2-5; len: 14; abundance: NA; CDR3nt: TGTGCCAGCAGTTACCAGCCAGGGAGAGAGACCCAGTACTTC; CDR3aa: CASSYQPGRETQYF
d_gene: NA; v_gene: TRBV20-1; j_gene: TRBJ1-4; len: 10; abundance: NA; CDR3nt: TGCAGTGCTAGAAGGGAAAAACTGTTTTTT; CDR3aa: CSARREKLFF
d_gene: TRBD1; v_gene: TRBV28; j_gene: TRBJ1-2; len: 14; abundance: NA; CDR3nt: TGTGCCAGCAGTCTGACCGACAGGGCGACTGGCTACACCTTC; CDR3aa: CASSLTDRATGYTF
d_gene: NA; v_gene: TRBV6-1; j_gene: TRBJ2-1; len: 15; abundance: NA; CDR3nt: TGTGCCAGCAGTGAATTTAACCCAACGGGGGAAGAGCAGTTCTTC; CDR3aa: CASSEFNPTGEEQFF
d_gene: NA; v_gene: TRBV19; j_gene: TRBJ1-2; len: 13; abundance: once; CDR3nt: TGTGCCAGTAGTATTGACACTCCCTATGGCTACACCTTC; CDR3aa: CASSIDTPYGYTF
d_gene: NA; v_gene: TRBV4-2; j_gene: TRBJ1-2; len: 14; abundance: NA; CDR3nt: TGTGCCAGCAGCCAAGAAAAGTTGTTCTGGGGCTACACCTTC; CDR3aa: CASSQEKLFWGYTF
d_gene: NA; v_gene: TRBV6-1; j_gene: TRBJ1-4; len: 15; abundance: NA; CDR3nt: NA; CDR3aa: CASSSSTGGWEKLFF
d_gene: NA; v_gene: TRBV9; j_gene: TRBJ2-5; len: 14; abundance: NA; CDR3nt: TGTGCCAGCAGCGTAGGTATGGGAGCGGAGACCCAGTACTTC; CDR3aa: CASSVGMGAETQYF
d_gene: NA; v_gene: TRBV2; j_gene: TRBJ2-1; len: 16; abundance: NA; CDR3nt: TGTGCCAGCAGTGGGAGTAACACTAAATCCTACAATGAGCAGTTCTTC; CDR3aa: CASSGSNTKSYNEQFF
d_gene: NA; v_gene: TRBV11-2; j_gene: TRBJ2-1; len: 12; abundance: NA; CDR3nt: TGTGCCAGCACCCAGACCTGGGATGAGCAGTTCTTC; CDR3aa: CASTQTWDEQFF
d_gene: TRBD1; v_gene: TRBV10-2; j_gene: TRBJ1-5; len: 15; abundance: NA; CDR3nt: TGCGCCAGCAGTGAAGGCAGGGGGCTGAATCAGCCCCAGCATTTT; CDR3aa: CASSEGRGLNQPQHF
d_gene: TRBD1; v_gene: TRBV7-9; j_gene: TRBJ1-5; len: 15; abundance: once; CDR3nt: TGTGCCAGCAGCTCCGGGACAGCAGGCAATCAGCCCCAGCATTTT; CDR3aa: CASSSGTAGNQPQHF
d_gene: TRBD1; v_gene: TRBV19; j_gene: TRBJ2-1; len: 14; abundance: NA; CDR3nt: TGTGCCAGTAGCGGGACAGGGGGCTACAATGAGCAGTTCTTC; CDR3aa: CASSGTGGYNEQFF
d_gene: NA; v_gene: TRBV9; j_gene: TRBJ1-4; len: 17; abundance: NA; CDR3nt: TGTGCCAGCAGCGTAGGCCCGTTCGGGCGGACGCCTGAAAAACTGTTTTTT; CDR3aa: CASSVGPFGRTPEKLFF
d_gene: NA; v_gene: TRBV7-8; j_gene: TRBJ1-2; len: 16; abundance: NA; CDR3nt: TGTGCCAGCAGCTTAAAACCGGGGGCGCTGATGATTGGCTACACCTTC; CDR3aa: CASSLKPGALMIGYTF
d_gene: NA; v_gene: TRBV28; j_gene: TRBJ1-4; len: 14; abundance: once; CDR3nt: TGTGCCAGCATCCGGGGCTTCGGGTTTGGAAAACTGTTTTTT; CDR3aa: CASIRGFGFGKLFF
d_gene: TRBD2; v_gene: TRBV27; j_gene: TRBJ2-1; len: 14; abundance: NA; CDR3nt: TGTGCCAGCAGTTTATTAGCGGGAGTGGGTGAGCAGTTCTTC; CDR3aa: CASSLLAGVGEQFF
d_gene: TRBD2; v_gene: TRBV19; j_gene: TRBJ2-1; len: 16; abundance: NA; CDR3nt: TGTGCCAGTAGTAATTTTAGCGGGACCTCCTACAATGAGCAGTTCTTC; CDR3aa: CASSNFSGTSYNEQFF
d_gene: NA; v_gene: TRBV11-2; j_gene: TRBJ2-7; len: 19; abundance: NA; CDR3nt: TGTGCCAGCAGCCCTGAGGACGTGGGAGGGCAGGGGGGCCGCTACGAGCAGTACTTC; CDR3aa: CASSPEDVGGQGGRYEQYF
d_gene: NA; v_gene: TRBV7-2; j_gene: TRBJ2-1; len: 17; abundance: once; CDR3nt: TGTGCCAGCAGCTTAGATGGGCGGGGTAGCTCCTACAATGAGCAGTTCTTC; CDR3aa: CASSLDGRGSSYNEQFF